The next 28 T cell receptor beta chains were all read from a single sample in a study of T cells after yellow fever vaccination. TCRdb called the 5' RACE reads again in MiXCR, with one record for every CDR3 protein. The table lists about 58,000 distinct CDR3 sequences, approximately 6.5% of them singletons, with approximately 41% in the top ten. Sequencing used CD8+ T cells sorted from PBMCs, obtained on the day of the first yellow fever vaccination. These TCRs come from a man aged 18 to 30 who received the YFV17D yellow fever vaccine.

This clonotype was detected a few times. The V and J genes are TRBV27 and TRBJ2-2, with D possibly called TRBD1 or TRBD2 (5 bases each). V was cut by 4 bases and J by 2 bases, with 8 bases left in between. This CDR3 has 14 amino acids. CDR1 MNHEY and CDR2 SMNVEV come from the germline V gene (reference sequence). The CDR3 loop is CASSWGYNTGELFF. DNA of the CDR3: TGTGCCAGCAGTTGGGGGTACAACACCGGGGAGCTGTTTTTT.

The table lists this clonotype with many counts. The rearrangement links TRBV12-3 or TRBV12-4 to TRBJ2-1, with 9 positions matching TRBD2. The CDR3 loop spans 16 amino acids. V gave up 1 base and J gave up 4 bases; unmatched junction bases: 5. CDR3 nucleotide sequence: TGTGCCAGCAGTTTAGTGTTAGCGGGGGATTACAATGAGCAGTTCTTC. This sequence encodes CASSLVLAGDYNEQFF.

This clonotype was observed a handful of times. The gene calls are TRBV24-1 and TRBJ1-2, with 10 positions matching TRBD1. The CDR3 is 20 amino acids. V dropped 9 bases and J dropped 4; count of bases not matched to a gene: 25. Germline CDR1 and CDR2: KGHDR and SFDVKD. The DNA for the CDR3 is TGTGCCACCGGCCCCCGTCGCAACCTATGGGACAGGGGATCCCCCTATGGCTACACCTTC. This gives the protein CATGPRRNLWDRGSPYGYTF.

The V gene is TRBV10-1, the J gene TRBJ2-1, with 7 bases that match TRBD2. V shed 2 bases and J 8 bases; nucleotides not matched to a gene: 6. CDR3 length equals 14 residues. The V gene's germline CDR1 is WNHNN and CDR2 SYGVQD (reference sequence). The CDR3 sequence is CASSERGVKDEQFF. DNA of the CDR3: TGCGCCAGCAGTGAGCGGGGGGTAAAGGATGAGCAGTTCTTC.

The chain recombines TRBV7-2 with TRBJ1-1, with D maybe TRBD1 (6 bases). Germline V gene data show CDR1 as SGHTA and CDR2 as FQGNSA. Trimming took 2 bases from V and 3 from J, leaving 10 bases between them. This CDR3 contains 14 residues. The CDR3 region has the DNA TGTGCCAGCAGCTTATGGGCAGGGGACACTGAAGCTTTCTTT. This encodes CASSLWAGDTEAFF.

In regard to this clonotype: The junction does not match germline at one end; this may be a read error. This chain joins TRBV4-1 and TRBJ1-5; 7 positions match TRBD1. Per the germline V gene, CDR1 is MGHRA and CDR2 is YSYEKL. The length of the CDR3 is 15 residues. CDR3: CASHRDSTSNQPQHF. CDR3 nucleotide sequence: TGCGCCAGCCACCGGGACAGTACTTCCAATCAACCCCAGCATTTT.

This clonotype was seen more than once but under ten times. The chain joins TRBV27 to TRBJ2-3; TRBD1 aligns across 11 bases. Germline V lookup: CDR1 MNHEY, CDR2 SMNVEV (reference sequence). Trimming took 6 bases from V and 6 from J; bases not matched to a gene: 11. The CDR3 is 16 residues long. The CDR3 is CASRRTGGSRWDTQYF. The CDR3 DNA reads TGTGCCAGCAGACGGACAGGGGGCTCCAGGTGGGATACGCAGTATTTT.

As concerns this clonotype: A much larger clone differs by one base, so this may be a read error. V gene TRBV6-5 combines with J gene TRBJ2-1, with D possibly matching TRBD2 (6 bases). V lost 4 bases and J lost 9, with 10 bases in between. Germline V lookup: CDR1 MNHEY, CDR2 SVGAGI. This CDR3 comprises 12 residues. The CDR3 DNA follows: TGTGCCAGCAGTTGGGACTGGGGTGAGCAGTTCTTC. Residues: CASSWDWGEQFF.

This clonotype was seen more than once but under ten times. The J gene is TRBJ2-1, the V gene TRBV5-4; D unresolved. The V gene's germline CDR1 is SGHNT and CDR2 YYREEE (reference sequence). Deletions cut 0 bases from V and 6 bases from J, with 7 bases between. This CDR3 spans 13 amino acids. The CDR3 DNA follows: TGTGCCAGCAGCTTGGCGGCAGCCAATGAGCAGTTCTTC. Translated: CASSLAAANEQFF.

This clonotype was seen many times. The chain uses TRBV4-1 and TRBJ1-1; no clear D gene. This CDR3 spans 15 amino acids. Germline V gene sequence: CDR1 MGHRA, CDR2 YSYEKL. Trimming pared 6 bases from V and 1 base from J, leaving 15 bases between. The CDR3 DNA reads as TGCGCCAGCAGTCGAGACCCGACGAGGAACACTGAAGCTTTCTTT. This codes for CASSRDPTRNTEAFF.

There are many counts of this clonotype. The genes are TRBV6-1 and TRBJ2-2; D is perhaps TRBD1 (5 bases). This CDR3 region has 15 residues. Germline CDR1 MNHNS, CDR2 SASEGT. Deletions cut 5 bases from V and 6 bases from J, with 16 bases between. Written as DNA, the CDR3 is TGTGCCAGCAGTCCCCCCCCAGGGTTTGCCGGGGAGCTGTTTTTT. Amino acid sequence: CASSPPPGFAGELFF.

The table lists this clonotype with many counts. CDR3 amino acids: CASSRSSGVGSDTQYF. The CDR3 nucleotides read TGTGCCAGCAGCCGCTCTAGCGGGGTAGGTTCGGATACGCAGTATTTT. This chain links TRBV9 with TRBJ2-3; 9 bases are shared with TRBD2. This CDR3 is 16 amino acids long. Germline-derived CDR1 and CDR2 are SGDLS and YYNGEE. Germline trimming cut 4 bases from V and 6 bases from J; bases unmatched to any gene: 12.

The table lists this clonotype with many counts. This chain connects TRBV6-6 to TRBJ1-6; D is perhaps TRBD1 (6 bases). The V end was cut by 4 bases, the J end by 14 bases, with 15 bases between. The germline CDR1 and CDR2 sequences are MNHNY and SVGAGI (reference sequence). The CDR3 contains 13 residues. CDR3 loop: CASSSVQGYSLHF. The CDR3 bases are TGTGCCAGCAGTTCCGTACAGGGTTATTCCCTCCACTTT.

This clonotype was seen ten or more times. This rearrangement joins TRBV3-1 to TRBJ2-2; no definite D call. Germline values: CDR1 LGHDT, CDR2 YNNKEL (reference sequence). V dropped 0 bases and J dropped 7 bases, with 9 bases sitting between them. CDR3 length: 14 amino acids. CDR3: CASSQDQWNGELFF. In nucleotides, the CDR3 is TGTGCCAGCAGCCAAGATCAGTGGAACGGGGAGCTGTTTTTT.

V and J are TRBV4-1 and TRBJ2-7, with a possible D match to TRBD2 (5 bases). Between the trimmed V and J ends, which lost 1 base and 5 bases, there was a span of 18 bases. CDR1 is MGHRA and CDR2 is YSYEKL in the germline V gene. The CDR3 contains 16 residues. Written as DNA, the CDR3 is TGCGCCAGCAGCCAAGGTTACACCGCGGAGGCGAACGAGCAGTACTTC. This translates into CASSQGYTAEANEQYF.

This clonotype was observed a handful of times. CDR3 loop: CASSLVFLDSYNEQFF. The CDR3, as DNA: TGTGCCAGCAGCTTGGTTTTCCTGGATTCCTACAATGAGCAGTTCTTC. This rearrangement joins TRBV5-6 to TRBJ2-1; unclear D gene. V lost 0 bases and J 1 base, leaving 11 bases between the germline ends. The germline V gene has CDR1 SGHDT and CDR2 YYEEEE. The CDR3 totals 16 residues.

This clonotype showed up many times. The chain joins TRBV12-3 or TRBV12-4 to TRBJ2-3; 7 bases match TRBD2. V lost 7 bases, J lost 6 bases, and 10 bases stayed unmatched. The CDR3 has 14 residues. The CDR3 region is CASTWVLALDTQYF. The DNA of the CDR3 is TGTGCCAGCACCTGGGTACTAGCGCTTGATACGCAGTATTTT.

At least ten counts were recorded for this clonotype. V and J are TRBV2 and TRBJ2-7, with TRBD2 matching 10 bases. Trimming cost V 1 base and J 6 bases; bases outside gene matches: 6. This CDR3 is built from 15 residues. Germline V gene lookup returns CDR1 SNHLY and CDR2 FYNNEI. The CDR3 sequence: CASSEDPAGGREQYF. The CDR3 nucleotides are TGTGCCAGCAGTGAAGACCCAGCGGGGGGGCGCGAGCAGTACTTC.

On this clonotype: This may come from a read error, since a much larger clone is one base off. This chain uses TRBV27 with TRBJ1-5, with D uncertain. The CDR3 contains 15 residues. Germline V gene sequence: CDR1 MNHEY, CDR2 SMNVEV (reference sequence). The ends were cut back, 6 bases at V and 2 bases at J, with 14 bases in the middle. The CDR3 protein is CASRSRGSGNQPQHF. In DNA form, the CDR3 reads TGTGCCAGCAGAAGTCGTGGTAGTGGCAATCAGCCCCAGCATTTT.

This clonotype has at least ten counts. The rearrangement links TRBV7-9 to TRBJ2-5; D is uncertain. Germline loops: CDR1 SEHNR, CDR2 FQNEAQ (reference sequence). The CDR3 has 12 amino acids. The germline V and J ends were trimmed by 5 bases and 6 bases, with 10 bases remaining between them. CDR3 amino acids: CASSPPGQTQYF. CDR3 nucleotide sequence: TGTGCCAGCAGCCCCCCGGGCCAGACCCAGTACTTC.

As concerns this clonotype: A read error may be the cause here, since a much bigger clone is one base away. The chain links TRBV2 to TRBJ2-7, with TRBD2 identical over 8 bases. In germline, CDR1 is SNHLY, CDR2 FYNNEI. The junction had 21 bases not matched to a gene; V was cut back by 8 bases and J by 9 bases. The CDR3 covers 16 residues. In DNA, the CDR3 is TGTGCCAGCGGAGGGGCTCGCGGGGGGTTTACCCACGGGCAGTACTTC. This encodes CASGGARGGFTHGQYF.

The chain couples TRBV9 to TRBJ2-6, with D perhaps TRBD2 (6 bases). The germline V gene has CDR1 SGDLS and CDR2 YYNGEE. CDR3 length equals 15 residues. The germline V and J ends were trimmed by 2 bases and 7 bases, with 13 bases remaining between them. CDR3 coding DNA: TGTGCCAGCAGCGTGGAGGGGTCCGCTGCCAACGTCCTGACTTTC. It translates to CASSVEGSAANVLTF.

This clonotype was observed many times. For the CDR3, the DNA is TGCGCCAGCAGCCACGAGGCGGCAACTAATGAAAAACTGTTTTTT. It is translated as CASSHEAATNEKLFF. The chain couples TRBV4-3 to TRBJ1-4; D gene ambiguous. V lost 3 bases to trimming and J lost 0 bases, with 8 bases between them. CDR1 is LGHNA, CDR2 YSLEER, per germline. The CDR3 length is 15 residues.

This clonotype was recorded a few times. V gene TRBV7-2 combines with J gene TRBJ2-5; 8 nucleotides agree with TRBD1. The CDR3 is 15 amino acids. Losses at the gene ends were 3 bases for V and 5 bases for J; bases not matched to a gene: 8. Germline CDR1 is SGHTA and CDR2 is FQGNSA. CDR3 nucleotides: TGTGCCAGCAGCTTTGGGACAGGAATTTGGGAGACCCAGTACTTC. This sequence encodes CASSFGTGIWETQYF.

This clonotype has more than one count but fewer than ten. This chain uses TRBV4-1 with TRBJ2-7; D is perhaps TRBD2 (6 bases). CDR1 is MGHRA, CDR2 YSYEKL, per germline. This CDR3 contains 15 residues. Trimming took 0 bases from V and 3 from J, leaving 12 bases between them. CDR3 coding DNA: TGCGCCAGCAGCCAAGAGCGGAGGGAACGCTACGAGCAGTACTTC. As protein: CASSQERRERYEQYF.

This chain links TRBV28 with TRBJ2-2; D not resolved. V was trimmed by 6 bases and J by 2 bases, leaving 10 bases between them. The CDR3 runs 14 residues. Germline loops: CDR1 MDHEN, CDR2 SYDVKM. The DNA of the CDR3 is TGTGCCAGCAGCCCCGACTTAAACACCGGGGAGCTGTTTTTT. This translates into CASSPDLNTGELFF. Full variable domain (outside the CDR3, taken from reference TRBV28 and TRBJ2-2): DVKVTQSSRYLVKRTGEKVFLECVQDMDHENMFWYRQDPGLGLRLIYFSYDVKMKEKGDIPEGYSVSREKKERFSLILESASTNQTSMYLCASSPDLNTGELFFGEGSRLTVL.

The chain links TRBV7-3 to TRBJ2-2; TRBD2 matches at 14 bases. The junction had 4 bases not matched to a gene; V was cut back by 5 bases and J by 2 bases. Germline CDR1 and CDR2: SGHTA and FQGTGA. The CDR3 totals 17 residues. This CDR3 is CASSTGTSGGNTGELFF. The DNA of the CDR3 is TGTGCCAGCAGCACCGGGACTAGCGGGGGCAACACCGGGGAGCTGTTTTTT.

The chain uses TRBV15 and TRBJ2-2, with D perhaps TRBD2 (6 bases). The CDR3 consists of 13 residues. Trimming removed 6 bases from V and 7 bases from J, with 12 bases in between. CDR1 is LNHNV, CDR2 YYDKDF, per germline (reference sequence). The CDR3 bases are TGTGCCACCAGAGATCGGGGGTTCGGGGAGCTGTTTTTT. Encoded protein: CATRDRGFGELFF.